This TCR beta chain was sequenced during a study of early T cells in non-severe SARS-CoV-2 infection. Study as a whole: Sequenced bulk RNA came from whole blood that was unsorted, and chains were unpaired.

This clonotype turned up a few times. Its antigen is currently unknown. There are 17 residues in the CDR3. The library protocol tagged individual cDNA molecules with unique molecular identifiers. TCRdb ran MiXCR on the 5' RACE reads and lists one entry per CDR3 protein. The repertoire holds around 77,000 distinct CDR3 sequences, with 4.5% to 6% as singletons. Regarding the study as a whole: Anti-spike CD8 responses were favored by VDJdb matching, which missed private and CD4 specificities.

Sequenced material: whole blood, taken at baseline. This sequence joins TRBV21-1 and TRBJ2-7; TRBD1, the table's D call, was not compared with the DNA. TRBV21-1 is shown as a pseudogene. The TCR originated in an adult who was a healthcare worker with PCR-confirmed SARS-CoV-2 infection or an uninfected control (not recorded which). CDR3 in DNA: TGTGCCAGCAGCATACGAGAATGGGACAGAGGAAACTACGAGCAGTACTTC. Translating it yields CASSIREWDRGNYEQYF.